Here is one T cell receptor (beta chain) with its context. Expressed TCRB transcripts got sequenced, as all isolated RNA was reverse transcribed. Using immunoSEQ multiplex PCR, the repertoire was profiled, and TCRdb retains in-frame clones only, with some absent. The data show hundreds of thousands of clones, approximately 28% seen once. This specimen comes from a study of beta chain features in type 1 diabetes. The CDR3 spans 13 residues. Per the germline V gene, CDR1 is SGDLS and CDR2 is YYNGEE. V shed 3 bases and J 5 bases; nucleotides not matched to a gene: 5. The sample taken for sequencing was naive CD4+ T cells from blood. The receptor's source is a man aged 18 to 30 in good health. The chain employs TRBV9 and TRBJ2-7; 7 nucleotides line up with TRBD1. The CDR3: CASSARGIHEQYF. CDR3 sequence (DNA): TGTGCCAGCAGCGCCAGGGGGATACACGAGCAGTACTTC. Based on the CDR3 plus reference TRBV9 and TRBJ2-7, the full variable domain is DSGVTQTPKHLITATGQRVTLRCSPRSGDLSVYWYQQSLDQGLQFLIQYYNGEERAKGNILERFSAQQFPDLHSELNLSSLELGDSALYFCASSARGIHEQYFGPGTRLTVT.